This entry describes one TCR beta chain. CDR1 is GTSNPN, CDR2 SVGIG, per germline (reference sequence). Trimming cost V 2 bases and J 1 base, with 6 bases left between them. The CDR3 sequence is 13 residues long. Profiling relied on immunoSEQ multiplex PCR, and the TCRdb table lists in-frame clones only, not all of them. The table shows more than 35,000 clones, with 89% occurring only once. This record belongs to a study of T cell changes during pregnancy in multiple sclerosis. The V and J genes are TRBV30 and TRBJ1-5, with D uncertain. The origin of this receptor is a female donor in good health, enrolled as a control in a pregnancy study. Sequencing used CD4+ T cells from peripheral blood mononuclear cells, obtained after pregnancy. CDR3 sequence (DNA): TGTGCCTGGAGTCACAGAAGCAATCAGCCCCAGCATTTT. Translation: CAWSHRSNQPQHF. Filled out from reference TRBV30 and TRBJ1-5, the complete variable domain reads SQTIHQWPATLVQPVGSPLSLECTVEGTSNPNLYWYRQAAGRGLQLLFYSVGIGQISSEVPQNLSASRPQDRQFILSSKKLLLSDSGFYLCAWSHRSNQPQHFGDGTRLSIL.